This entry lists 13 T cell receptor beta chains sequenced from one sample in a study of multiple sclerosis patients with progressive multifocal leukoencephalopathy. Time point indicated: before natalizumab initiation. Method: immunoSEQ multiplex PCR; TCRdb's copy keeps in-frame clones and lacks some. In the table there are more than 30,000 clones, more than 85% of which are singletons. Sequenced: PBMCs. The receptors were gathered from a man aged 30 to 39 with multiple sclerosis.

The chain uses TRBV6-5 and TRBJ1-2; TRBD1 might be the D (6 bases). V was trimmed by 4 bases and J by 6 bases, leaving 9 bases between them. This CDR3 has 12 residues. CDR1 and CDR2 from the germline V gene are MNHEY and SVGAGI. This CDR3 is CASSLNRDGYTF. CDR3 DNA sequence: TGTGCCAGCAGTTTAAACAGGGATGGCTACACCTTC.

The genes are TRBV4-3 and TRBJ1-1; possibly TRBD1 for D (5 bases). From germline, CDR1 is LGHNA and CDR2 YSLEER. CDR3 size: 16 residues. Trimming took 2 bases from V and 5 from J, leaving 18 bases between them. The CDR3, as DNA: TGCGCCAGCAGCCAACATACGACACTGAAGGGGACTGAAGCTTTCTTT. It encodes CASSQHTTLKGTEAFF.

CDR3 sequence reads: CASTVGPSGRTGELFF. In DNA form, the CDR3 reads TGTGCCAGTACCGTAGGCCCTAGCGGGAGAACCGGGGAGCTGTTTTTT. The chain uses TRBV19 and TRBJ2-2; 10 positions agree with TRBD2. After removal of 7 bases from V and 5 bases from J, the junction contained 10 bases not matched to a gene. CDR1 and CDR2 from the germline V gene are LNHDA and SQIVND (reference sequence). This CDR3 spans 16 amino acids. The full variable domain, completed using reference TRBV19 and TRBJ2-2, is DGGITQSPKYLFRKEGQNVTLSCEQNLNHDAMYWYRQDPGQGLRLIYYSQIVNDFQKGDIAEGYSVSREKKESFPLTVTSAQKNPTAFYLCASTVGPSGRTGELFFGEGSRLTVL.

About this clone: Other DNA sequences from this sample encode an identical CDR3 as well. CDR3 sequence: CASSITGTGGNEQYF. In nucleotides, the CDR3 is TGTGCCAGTAGTATAACCGGGACAGGGGGCAACGAGCAGTACTTC. V usage is TRBV19 and J usage is TRBJ2-7, with 12 bases that match TRBD1. The V gene's germline CDR1 is LNHDA and CDR2 SQIVND (reference sequence). This CDR3 comprises 15 residues. J was trimmed by 5 bases and V by 2 bases; bases with no gene match: 4.

The chain couples TRBV10-3 to TRBJ2-1; possible D gene TRBD2, 6 bases. The CDR3 is 12 amino acids. CDR1 is ENHRY and CDR2 is SYGVKD in the germline V gene. Trimming left V 10 bases short and J 5 bases short, with 12 bases between. Here the CDR3 DNA reads TGTGCCACCGGGACTCAGAACAATGAGCAGTTCTTC. Translation gives CATGTQNNEQFF.

The rearrangement links TRBV7-9 to TRBJ2-7; 10 nucleotides match TRBD2. The CDR3 is 16 residues long. After removal of 4 bases from V and 5 bases from J, the junction contained 11 bases not matched to a gene. The germline CDR1 and CDR2 sequences are SEHNR and FQNEAQ (reference sequence). The CDR3 DNA reads as TGTGCCAGCAGCTCAAACCTAGCGGGAGAAGTCAACGAGCAGTACTTC. This encodes CASSSNLAGEVNEQYF.

V usage is TRBV5-1 and J usage is TRBJ1-2, with 12 bases aligning to TRBD1. This CDR3 is 15 amino acids long. Unmatched junction bases numbered 4, after V lost 4 bases and J lost 3 bases. CDR1 and CDR2 (germline): SGHRS, YFSETQ. The chain's CDR3 is CASSPGQGAYYGYTF. The CDR3 nucleotides read TGCGCCAGCAGCCCGGGACAGGGGGCCTACTATGGCTACACCTTC.

The J gene is TRBJ2-7, the V gene TRBV9; no firm D call. CDR3 length equals 14 residues. Trimming cost V 0 bases and J 0 bases, with 7 bases left between them. Germline assignment: CDR1 SGDLS and CDR2 YYNGEE. The CDR3 DNA reads TGTGCCAGCAGCGTAGAACATACCTCCTACGAGCAGTACTTC. This codes for CASSVEHTSYEQYF.

The gene calls are TRBV7-9 and TRBJ2-5; D remains ambiguous. The CDR3 is made up of 11 amino acids. Germline-derived CDR1 and CDR2 are SEHNR and FQNEAQ (reference sequence). V was shortened by 3 bases and J by 4 bases, with 3 bases between the two germline ends. This chain's CDR3 is CASSFGETQYF. The CDR3, as DNA: TGTGCCAGCAGCTTCGGAGAGACCCAGTACTTC.

The chain is built from TRBV21-1 and TRBJ2-7; the table's D call, TRBD2, has no DNA check behind it. TRBV21-1 is recorded as a pseudogene. The CDR3 has 16 amino acids. This CDR3 is CASSNRTASLGREQYV. CDR3 coding DNA: TGTGCCAGCAGCAATCGGACGGCGTCTCTGGGAAGGGAGCAGTACGTC.

This clone was seen once. The chain combines TRBV19 with TRBJ1-1, with no clear D. The CDR3 is 16 amino acids. Germline V gives CDR1 LNHDA, CDR2 SQIVND (reference sequence). Trimming left V 6 bases short and J 0 bases short, with 17 bases between. This CDR3 reads CASSAYSVGMNTEAFF. In DNA, the CDR3 is TGTGCCAGTAGCGCGTACTCCGTGGGGATGAACACTGAAGCTTTCTTT.

This clone was seen only a few times. V usage is TRBV7-2 and J usage is TRBJ2-7; D uncertain. CDR1 and CDR2 (germline): SGHTA, FQGNSA. This CDR3 has 12 amino acids. Trimming cost V 5 bases and J 6 bases, with 11 bases left between them. The chain's CDR3 is CASSKDVGEQYV. The CDR3 coding sequence is TGTGCCAGCAGCAAGGACGTAGGCGAGCAGTACGTC.

The chain recombines TRBV13 with TRBJ2-7; D is unclear. The CDR3 is 11 amino acids. V was trimmed by 0 bases and J by 6 bases, leaving 3 bases between them. The germline gives CDR1 PRHDT, CDR2 FYEKMQ (reference sequence). CDR3 protein: CASSLGREQYV. The CDR3 region has the DNA TGTGCCAGCAGCTTAGGCCGCGAGCAGTACGTC.